These 9 T cell receptor beta chains were sequenced from one sample in a study of blood T cell repertoires in COVID-19. The repertoire was sequenced with immunoSEQ multiplex PCR; TCRdb's copy has only in-frame clones and lacks some. The table lists approximately 380,000 clones, about 89% of them singletons. What was sequenced was PBMCs or T cells enriched from blood (not recorded which). Receptor source: a woman aged 40 to 50 who had been exposed to COVID-19.

This chain connects TRBV10-3 to TRBJ2-1; possibly TRBD2 for D (5 bases). V lost 3 bases to trimming and J lost 8 bases, with 11 bases between them. CDR3 size: 13 residues. Germline lookup yields CDR1 ENHRY and CDR2 SYGVKD. This CDR3 is CAISEREFYEQFF. The CDR3 DNA reads TGTGCCATCAGTGAACGGGAATTTTATGAGCAGTTCTTC.

This clone was counted a single time. This chain joins TRBV19 and TRBJ2-7; 8 nucleotides agree with TRBD1. The CDR3 length is 15 residues. Germline assignment: CDR1 LNHDA and CDR2 SQIVND (reference sequence). With V trimmed by 5 bases and J by 2 bases, 8 bases remained unmatched. The CDR3 bases are TGTGCCAGTAGTGCGGGGACAGGATTTCCCTACGAGCAGTACTTC. Protein product: CASSAGTGFPYEQYF.

The V gene is TRBV14, the J gene TRBJ1-1, with 7 bases matching TRBD1. The CDR3 totals 15 residues. V lost 4 bases to trimming and J lost 4 bases; unmatched junction nucleotides: 9. Per germline, CDR1 SGHDN and CDR2 FVKESK. CDR3 region: CASSRTTGMGTEAFF. CDR3 coding DNA: TGTGCCAGCAGCCGAACGACAGGGATGGGCACTGAAGCTTTCTTT.

The V and J genes are TRBV11-3 and TRBJ2-7; D gene ambiguous. CDR3 length: 12 residues. CDR1 is SGHNT, CDR2 YENEEA, per germline. V was cut by 0 bases and J by 3 bases, with 3 bases left in between. The CDR3, as DNA: TGTGCCAGCAGCTTAGACCACTACGAGCAGTACTTC. Its translation: CASSLDHYEQYF.

The chain joins TRBV30 to TRBJ2-7, with 12 bases matching TRBD2. V dropped 3 bases and J dropped 5; count of bases not matched to a gene: 5. The germline gives CDR1 GTSNPN, CDR2 SVGIG (reference sequence). The CDR3 runs 14 residues. CDR3 sequence reads: CAWRGLAGGHEQYF. CDR3 nucleotide sequence: TGTGCCTGGAGAGGGCTAGCGGGAGGGCACGAGCAGTACTTC.

The chain carries TRBV15 and TRBJ2-2, with D tentatively TRBD1 (6 bases). V shed 8 bases and J shed 3 bases, with 10 bases lying between them. Germline V CDR1 and CDR2: LNHNV, YYDKDF (reference sequence). The CDR3 has 13 amino acids. The CDR3: CATDQGYTGELFF. The CDR3 DNA sequence: TGTGCCACCGATCAGGGGTACACCGGGGAGCTGTTTTTT.

This clone was recorded at least ten times. The rearrangement joins TRBV19 to TRBJ2-2, with TRBD2 matching 10 bases. The CDR3 consists of 16 residues. The germline gives CDR1 LNHDA, CDR2 SQIVND (reference sequence). Trimming removed 2 bases from V and 1 base from J; junction bases left unmatched: 1. This CDR3 reads CASSIIAGGNTGELFF. The DNA of the CDR3 is TGTGCCAGTAGTATAATAGCGGGGGGGAACACCGGGGAGCTGTTTTTT.

The rearrangement uses TRBV19 and TRBJ2-2; 13 bases map to TRBD2. This CDR3 spans 18 amino acids. After removal of 5 bases from V and 0 bases from J, the junction contained 6 bases not matched to a gene. Germline V lookup: CDR1 LNHDA, CDR2 SQIVND (reference sequence). The CDR3 nucleotides read TGTGCCAGTAGTTTCGGGACTAGCGGGGCCGCGAACACCGGGGAGCTGTTTTTT. This codes for CASSFGTSGAANTGELFF.

The J gene is TRBJ2-1, the V gene TRBV24-1, with 9 bases fitting TRBD1. The trim removed 3 bases at V and 7 bases at J, leaving 6 bases unmatched. CDR1 and CDR2 from the germline V gene are KGHDR and SFDVKD. The CDR3 runs to 15 residues. The CDR3 region is CATSDGTGRLNEQFF. CDR3 DNA sequence: TGTGCCACCAGTGATGGGACAGGGCGACTTAATGAGCAGTTCTTC.